This T cell receptor (beta chain) is from a study of molecular identifiers for immune sequencing clone quantification. CDR1 is SGHTA, CDR2 FQGNSA, per germline. V lost 4 bases and J 2 bases, leaving 14 bases between the germline ends. The CDR3 totals 15 residues. Naive CD8 T cells, phenotype CD8+CD4-CCR7+CD45RA+, were sorted. TCRdb fed the PCR reads into MiXCR, producing one record per CDR3 protein. Among under 650,000 distinct CDR3 sequences, approximately 20% were seen once, and the ten largest hold roughly 0.85%. This clonotype was observed at least ten times. The rearrangement uses TRBV7-2 and TRBJ1-1, with D maybe TRBD1 (5 bases). Sample: naive CD8+ T cells from blood, with Jurkat cell RNA spiked in. Subset defined: FACS-sorted CD8+CD4-CCR7+CD45RA+ naive T cells. The sequence was obtained from a human donor in good health. Some libraries in this study had Jurkat cell RNA spiked in. The CDR3 protein is CASSSPGALNTEAFF. The CDR3 nucleotides are TGTGCCAGCAGCTCCCCTGGGGCGTTAAACACTGAAGCTTTCTTT.